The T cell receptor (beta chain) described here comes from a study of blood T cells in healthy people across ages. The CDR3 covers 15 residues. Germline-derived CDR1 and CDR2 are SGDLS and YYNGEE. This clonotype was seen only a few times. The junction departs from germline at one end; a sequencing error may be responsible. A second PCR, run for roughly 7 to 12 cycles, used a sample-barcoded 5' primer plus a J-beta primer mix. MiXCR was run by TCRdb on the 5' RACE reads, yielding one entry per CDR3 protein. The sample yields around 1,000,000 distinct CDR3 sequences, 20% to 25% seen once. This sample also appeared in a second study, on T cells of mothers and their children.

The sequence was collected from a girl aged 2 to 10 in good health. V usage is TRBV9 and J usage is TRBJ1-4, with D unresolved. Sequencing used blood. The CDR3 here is CASSVGRHTNEKLFF. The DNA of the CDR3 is TGTGCCAGCAGCGTAGGTCGACACACCAATGAAAAGCTGTTTTTT.